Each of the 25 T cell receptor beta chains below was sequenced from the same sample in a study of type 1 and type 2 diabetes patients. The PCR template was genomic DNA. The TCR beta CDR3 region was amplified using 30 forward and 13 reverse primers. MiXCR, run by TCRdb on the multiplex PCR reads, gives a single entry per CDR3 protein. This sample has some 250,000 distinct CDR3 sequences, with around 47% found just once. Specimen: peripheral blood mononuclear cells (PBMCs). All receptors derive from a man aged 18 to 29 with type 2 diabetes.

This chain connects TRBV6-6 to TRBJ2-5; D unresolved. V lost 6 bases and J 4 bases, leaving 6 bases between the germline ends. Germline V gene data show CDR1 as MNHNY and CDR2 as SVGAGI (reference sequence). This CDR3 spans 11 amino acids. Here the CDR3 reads CASRATETQYF. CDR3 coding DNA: TGTGCCAGCAGAGCAACAGAGACCCAGTACTTC.

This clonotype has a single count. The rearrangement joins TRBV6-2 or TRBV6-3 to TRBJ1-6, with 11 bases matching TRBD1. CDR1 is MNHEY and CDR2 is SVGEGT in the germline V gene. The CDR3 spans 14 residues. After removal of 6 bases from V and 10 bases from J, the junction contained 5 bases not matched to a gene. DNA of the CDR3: TGTGCCAGCAGGCCCGGGACAGGGGGGTCACCCCTCCACTTT. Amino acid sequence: CASRPGTGGSPLHF.

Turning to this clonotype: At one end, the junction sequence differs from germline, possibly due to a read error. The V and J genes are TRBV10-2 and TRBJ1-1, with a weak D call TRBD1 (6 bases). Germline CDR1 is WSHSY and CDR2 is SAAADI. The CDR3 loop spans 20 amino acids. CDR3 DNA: TGCGCCAGCAGTTTACCAATGGGGAGGACAGAGGGATTCATGAACACTAAAGCTTTCTTT. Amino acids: CASSLPMGRTEGFMNTKAFF.

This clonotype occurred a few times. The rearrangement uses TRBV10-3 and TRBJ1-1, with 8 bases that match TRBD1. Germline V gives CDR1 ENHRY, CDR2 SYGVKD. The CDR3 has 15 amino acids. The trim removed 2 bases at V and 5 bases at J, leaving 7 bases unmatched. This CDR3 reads CAISEPGQANTEAFF. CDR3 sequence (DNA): TGTGCCATCAGTGAGCCGGGACAGGCTAATACTGAAGCTTTCTTT.

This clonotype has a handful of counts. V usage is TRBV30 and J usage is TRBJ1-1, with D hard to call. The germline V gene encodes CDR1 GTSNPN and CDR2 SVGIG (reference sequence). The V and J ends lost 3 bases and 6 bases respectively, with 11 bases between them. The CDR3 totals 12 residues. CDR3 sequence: CAWSADNAEAFF. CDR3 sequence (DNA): TGTGCCTGGAGCGCCGATAACGCTGAAGCTTTCTTT.

Here the CDR3 reads CASSLVASRGANVLTF. The CDR3 DNA reads TGTGCCAGCAGTTTAGTAGCGTCTCGGGGAGCCAACGTCCTGACTTTC. This chain links TRBV2 with TRBJ2-6; D might be TRBD2 (5 bases). The CDR3 spans 16 residues. CDR1 and CDR2 from the germline V gene are SNHLY and FYNNEI. V was clipped by 5 bases and J by 7 bases, with 18 bases between them.

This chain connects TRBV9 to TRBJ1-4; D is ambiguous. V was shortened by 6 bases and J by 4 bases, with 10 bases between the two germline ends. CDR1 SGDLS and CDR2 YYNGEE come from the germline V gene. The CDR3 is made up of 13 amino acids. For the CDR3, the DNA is TGTGCCAGCAACTCAGGCGGTAATGAAAAACTGTTTTTT. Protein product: CASNSGGNEKLFF.

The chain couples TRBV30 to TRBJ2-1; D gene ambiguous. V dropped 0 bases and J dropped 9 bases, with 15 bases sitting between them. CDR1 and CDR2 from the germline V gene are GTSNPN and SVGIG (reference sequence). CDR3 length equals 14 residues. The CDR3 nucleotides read TGTGCCTGGAGTGTCCATGCCATCCGTAGTGAGCAGTTCTTC. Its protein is CAWSVHAIRSEQFF.

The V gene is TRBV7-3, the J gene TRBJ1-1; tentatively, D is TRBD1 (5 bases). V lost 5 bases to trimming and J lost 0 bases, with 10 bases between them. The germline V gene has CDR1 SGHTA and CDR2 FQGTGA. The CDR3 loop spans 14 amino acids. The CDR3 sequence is CASSGRGVNTEAFF. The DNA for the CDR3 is TGTGCCAGCAGCGGCCGAGGGGTGAACACTGAAGCTTTCTTT. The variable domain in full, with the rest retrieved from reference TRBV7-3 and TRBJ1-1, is GAGVSQTPSNKVTEKGKYVELRCDPISGHTALYWYRQSLGQGPEFLIYFQGTGAADDSGLPNDRFFAVRPEGSVSTLKIQRTERGDSAVYLCASSGRGVNTEAFFGQGTRLTVV.

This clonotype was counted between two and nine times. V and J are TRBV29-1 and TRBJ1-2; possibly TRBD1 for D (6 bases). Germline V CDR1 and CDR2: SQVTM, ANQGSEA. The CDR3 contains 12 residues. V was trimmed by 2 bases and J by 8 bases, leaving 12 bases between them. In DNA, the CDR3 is TGCAGCGTTGAAACAGGGAACATCGGCTACACCTTC. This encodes CSVETGNIGYTF. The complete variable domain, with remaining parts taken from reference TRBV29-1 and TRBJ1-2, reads SAVISQKPSRDICQRGTSLTIQCQVDSQVTMMFWYRQQPGQSLTLIATANQGSEATYESGFVIDKFPISRPNLTFSTLTVSNMSPEDSSIYLCSVETGNIGYTFGSGTRLTVV.

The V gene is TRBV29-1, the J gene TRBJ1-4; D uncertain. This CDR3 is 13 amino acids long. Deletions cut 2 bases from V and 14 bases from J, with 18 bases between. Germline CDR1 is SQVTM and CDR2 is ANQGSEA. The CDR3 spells CSVERGPSEGLFF. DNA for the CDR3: TGCAGCGTTGAAAGAGGGCCCTCAGAAGGTCTGTTTTTT.

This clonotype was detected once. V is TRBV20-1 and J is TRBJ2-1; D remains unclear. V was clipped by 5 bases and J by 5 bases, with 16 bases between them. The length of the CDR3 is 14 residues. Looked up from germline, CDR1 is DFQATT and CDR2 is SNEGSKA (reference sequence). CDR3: CSAPIGKDNNEQFF. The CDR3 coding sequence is TGCAGTGCTCCAATTGGGAAAGATAACAATGAGCAGTTCTTC.

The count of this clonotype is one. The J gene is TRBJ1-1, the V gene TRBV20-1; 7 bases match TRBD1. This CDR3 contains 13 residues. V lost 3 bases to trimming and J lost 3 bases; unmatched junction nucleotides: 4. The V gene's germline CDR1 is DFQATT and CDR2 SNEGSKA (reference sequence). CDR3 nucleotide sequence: TGCAGTGCTAGCCGACAGGGCGACACTGAAGCTTTCTTT. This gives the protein CSASRQGDTEAFF.

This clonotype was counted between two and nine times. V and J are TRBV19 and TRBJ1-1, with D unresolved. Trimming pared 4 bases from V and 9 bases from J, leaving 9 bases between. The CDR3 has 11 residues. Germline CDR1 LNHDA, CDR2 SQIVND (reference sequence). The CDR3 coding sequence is TGTGCCAGTAGTACCCCTAAGCAAGCTTTCTTT. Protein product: CASSTPKQAFF.

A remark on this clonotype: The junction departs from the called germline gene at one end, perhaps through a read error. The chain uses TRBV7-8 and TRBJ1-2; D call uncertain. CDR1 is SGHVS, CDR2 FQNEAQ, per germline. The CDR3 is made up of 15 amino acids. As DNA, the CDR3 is TGTGCCAGCAGCGCCAGACCAGGCATTAACAATGGCTACACCTTC. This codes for CASSARPGINNGYTF.

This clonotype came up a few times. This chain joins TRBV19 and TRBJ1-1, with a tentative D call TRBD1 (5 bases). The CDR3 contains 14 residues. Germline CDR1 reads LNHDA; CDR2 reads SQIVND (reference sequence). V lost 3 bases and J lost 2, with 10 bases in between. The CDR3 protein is CASSIGQINTEAFF. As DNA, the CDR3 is TGTGCCAGTAGTATCGGACAAATAAACACTGAAGCTTTCTTT.

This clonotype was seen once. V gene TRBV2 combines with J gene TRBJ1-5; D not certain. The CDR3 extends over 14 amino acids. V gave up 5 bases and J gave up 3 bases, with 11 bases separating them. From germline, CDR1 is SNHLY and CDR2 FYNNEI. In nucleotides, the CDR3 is TGTGCCAGCAGTTCCGAGCGCTCCAATCAGCCCCAGCATTTT. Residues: CASSSERSNQPQHF.

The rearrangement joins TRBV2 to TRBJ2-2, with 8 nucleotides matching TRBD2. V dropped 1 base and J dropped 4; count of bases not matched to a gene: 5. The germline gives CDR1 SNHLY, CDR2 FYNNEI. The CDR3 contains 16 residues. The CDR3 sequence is CASSEGGGGFTGELFF. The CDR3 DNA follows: TGTGCCAGCAGTGAAGGCGGCGGGGGGTTCACCGGGGAGCTGTTTTTT.

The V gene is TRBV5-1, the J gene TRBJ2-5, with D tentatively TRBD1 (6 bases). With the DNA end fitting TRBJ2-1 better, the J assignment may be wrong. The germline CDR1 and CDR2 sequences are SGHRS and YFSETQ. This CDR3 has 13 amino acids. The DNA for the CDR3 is TGCGCCAGCAGCTCGGACAGTTGGAATGAGCAGTTCTTC. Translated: CASSSDSWNEQFF.

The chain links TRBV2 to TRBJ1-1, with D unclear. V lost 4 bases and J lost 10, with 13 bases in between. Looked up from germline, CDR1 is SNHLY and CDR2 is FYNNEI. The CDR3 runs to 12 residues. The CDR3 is CASSVGSTGAFF. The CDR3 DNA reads TGTGCCAGCAGTGTGGGCAGCACGGGAGCTTTCTTT.

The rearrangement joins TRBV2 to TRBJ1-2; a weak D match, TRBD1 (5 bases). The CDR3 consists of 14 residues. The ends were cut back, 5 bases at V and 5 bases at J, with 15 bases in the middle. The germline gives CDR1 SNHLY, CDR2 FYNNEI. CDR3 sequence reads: CASSLTAPPYGYTF. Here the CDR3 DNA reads TGTGCCAGCAGTTTGACAGCGCCACCGTATGGCTACACCTTC.

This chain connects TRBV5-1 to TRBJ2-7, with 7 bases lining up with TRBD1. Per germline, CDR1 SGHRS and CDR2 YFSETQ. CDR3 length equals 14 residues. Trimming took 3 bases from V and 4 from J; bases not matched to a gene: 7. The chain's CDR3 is CASSYDRAGYEQYF. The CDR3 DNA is TGCGCCAGCAGCTACGACAGGGCCGGGTACGAGCAGTACTTC.

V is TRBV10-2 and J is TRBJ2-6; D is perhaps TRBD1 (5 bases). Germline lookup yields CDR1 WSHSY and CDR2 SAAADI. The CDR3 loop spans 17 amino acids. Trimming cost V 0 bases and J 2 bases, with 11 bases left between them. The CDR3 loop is CASSESKGAPGANVLTF. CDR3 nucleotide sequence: TGCGCCAGCAGTGAGTCGAAAGGGGCGCCTGGGGCCAACGTCCTGACTTTC.

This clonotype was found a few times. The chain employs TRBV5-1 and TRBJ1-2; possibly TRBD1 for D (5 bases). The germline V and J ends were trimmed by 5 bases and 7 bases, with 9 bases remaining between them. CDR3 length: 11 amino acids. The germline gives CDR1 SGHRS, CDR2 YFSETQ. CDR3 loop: CASRWDGGYTF. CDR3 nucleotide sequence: TGCGCCAGCAGGTGGGACGGTGGCTACACCTTC. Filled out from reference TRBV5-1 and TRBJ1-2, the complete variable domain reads KAGVTQTPRYLIKTRGQQVTLSCSPISGHRSVSWYQQTPGQGLQFLFEYFSETQRNKGNFPGRFSGRQFSNSRSEMNVSTLELGDSALYLCASRWDGGYTFGSGTRLTVV.

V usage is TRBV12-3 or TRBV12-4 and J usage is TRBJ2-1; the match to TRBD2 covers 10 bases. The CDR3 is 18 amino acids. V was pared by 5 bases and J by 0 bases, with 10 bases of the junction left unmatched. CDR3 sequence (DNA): TGTGCCAGCAGTCCTCTGGTTAGCGGGGGGATCTCCTACAATGAGCAGTTCTTC. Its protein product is CASSPLVSGGISYNEQFF.